A selection of T cell receptor beta chains follows, all from one sample in a study of blood T cell repertoires in COVID-19. The table came from immunoSEQ multiplex PCR; TCRdb's copy has only in-frame clones and leaves some out. The data show roughly 300,000 clones, about 93% seen once. The sample was peripheral blood. All receptors derive from a woman aged 25 to 39 with COVID-19, enrolled during active disease. The CDR3 runs from the conserved cysteine through the conserved F or W.

j_call,v_call,cdr3_aa
TRBJ2-5,TRBV5-4,CASSPGRETQYF
TRBJ2-3,TRBV28,CASSFPALLTGYTQYF
TRBJ2-2,TRBV30,CAWGGRAAGELFF
TRBJ1-1,TRBV9,CASSSGPQGTEAFF
TRBJ1-1,TRBV6-5,CASRRTGENTEAFF
TRBJ1-1,TRBV2,CASSLKGDREAFF
TRBJ2-1,TRBV19,CASRTGFDEQFF
TRBJ1-2,TRBV6-5,CASSYLTGGDYGYTF
TRBJ2-5,TRBV14,CASSRGAGVETQYF
TRBJ1-1,TRBV2,CASSRTIPGARGNTEAFF
TRBJ2-2,TRBV21-1,CASPRVTPGELFF
TRBJ1-2,TRBV7-2,CASSSRDRVEGYTF
TRBJ2-1,TRBV28,CASSSRLASGLNEQFF
TRBJ1-5,TRBV5-1,CASSLVAGRQPQHF
TRBJ2-3,TRBV7-9,CASSIPGQLRTTQYF
TRBJ2-7,TRBV7-2,CASSLASRGTYEQYF
TRBJ1-3,TRBV5-8,CASSLLTGAGNTIYF